These 24 T cell receptor beta chains were sequenced from one sample in a study of PD-L1 blockade in urothelial cancer. Sequenced by immunoSEQ multiplex PCR; TCRdb stores in-frame clones only, minus some. The sample yields fewer than 130,000 clones, approximately 85% seen once. Specimen: PBMCs, collected around atezolizumab (anti-PD-L1) treatment. These receptors were collected from a man aged 45-65 years with urothelial cancer.

This clone appeared a few times. This chain uses TRBV6-1 with TRBJ2-6; TRBD1 matches at 7 bases. Unmatched junction bases numbered 3, after V lost 3 bases and J lost 4 bases. The germline V gene has CDR1 MNHNS and CDR2 SASEGT. The CDR3 is 15 residues long. Here the CDR3 reads CASSDPGQGANVLTF. In DNA, the CDR3 is TGTGCCAGCAGTGATCCGGGACAGGGGGCCAACGTCCTGACTTTC.

This rearrangement joins TRBV6-1 to TRBJ1-5; possible D gene TRBD1, 6 bases. CDR1 is MNHNS, CDR2 SASEGT, per germline. The CDR3 covers 14 residues. The V and J ends lost 6 bases and 2 bases respectively, with 11 bases between them. CDR3 bases: TGTGCCAGCAGCGTACAGGGAGGCAATCAGCCCCAGCATTTT. This translates into CASSVQGGNQPQHF.

This clone has a handful of counts. This chain uses TRBV19 with TRBJ1-6, with 7 bases matching TRBD1. V lost 4 bases and J lost 10; bases outside the gene matches: 4. This CDR3 is 13 amino acids long. The V gene's germline CDR1 is LNHDA and CDR2 SQIVND (reference sequence). The CDR3 here is CASSRQGGSPLHF. DNA of the CDR3: TGTGCCAGTAGTAGACAGGGAGGATCACCCCTCCACTTT.

The chain is built from TRBV27 and TRBJ2-1; TRBD1 matches 7 bases. The V segment lost 4 bases and the J segment 4 bases; nucleotides outside the gene matches: 7. The CDR3 length is 15 residues. Germline V gene data show CDR1 as MNHEY and CDR2 as SMNVEV (reference sequence). The CDR3 sequence is CASSWDSRGYNEQFF. The CDR3 DNA is TGTGCCAGCAGTTGGGACAGCCGGGGTTACAATGAGCAGTTCTTC.

The chain carries TRBV19 and TRBJ1-5, with 9 bases identical to TRBD1. The J segment lost 7 bases and the V segment lost 5 bases, leaving 9 bases of the junction unmatched. CDR1 and CDR2 from the germline V gene are LNHDA and SQIVND (reference sequence). CDR3 size: 15 residues. DNA of the CDR3: TGTGCCAGTAGTCCCATTACAGGGGGCAGGCAGCCCCAGCATTTT. Its translation: CASSPITGGRQPQHF.

V gene TRBV7-2 combines with J gene TRBJ2-1; a possible D gene is TRBD1 (5 bases). Per the germline V gene, CDR1 is SGHTA and CDR2 is FQGNSA. Between the trimmed V and J ends, which lost 3 bases and 10 bases, there was a span of 16 bases. The CDR3 runs to 14 residues. DNA for the CDR3: TGTGCCAGCAGCTTCGGCCCCTCATCAGGGGAGCAGTTCTTC. Its protein is CASSFGPSSGEQFF. The full variable domain, rest sourced from reference TRBV7-2 and TRBJ2-1, is GAGVSQSPSNKVTEKGKDVELRCDPISGHTALYWYRQSLGQGLEFLIYFQGNSAPDKSGLPSDRFSAERTGGSVSTLTIQRTQQEDSAVYLCASSFGPSSGEQFFGPGTRLTVL.

The CDR3 nucleotides are TGTGCCAGCAGCTTCCGAGGGAGCTCCTACAATGAGCAGTTCTTC. The encoded protein is CASSFRGSSYNEQFF. This rearrangement joins TRBV7-8 to TRBJ2-1; TRBD2 might be the D (5 bases). The CDR3 extends over 15 amino acids. The germline V and J ends were trimmed by 3 bases and 0 bases, with 9 bases remaining between them. CDR1 is SGHVS and CDR2 is FQNEAQ in the germline V gene.

The V and J genes are TRBV7-9 and TRBJ2-5, with 9 bases matching TRBD1. CDR1 SEHNR and CDR2 FQNEAQ come from the germline V gene (reference sequence). This CDR3 region has 16 residues. V lost 6 bases, J lost 2 bases, and 10 bases stayed unmatched. This CDR3 is CASRLPGQGTQETQYF. In DNA, the CDR3 is TGTGCCAGCAGACTTCCGGGACAGGGAACTCAAGAGACCCAGTACTTC. Supplemented by reference TRBV7-9 and TRBJ2-5, the full variable domain reads DTGVSQNPRHKITKRGQNVTFRCDPISEHNRLYWYRQTLGQGPEFLTYFQNEAQLEKSRLLSDRFSAERPKGSFSTLEIQRTEQGDSAMYLCASRLPGQGTQETQYFGPGTRLLVL.

The count of this clone is one. The chain is built from TRBV21-1 and TRBJ1-5; the table's D gene call, TRBD1, was not cross checked with the DNA. TRBV21-1 is a pseudogene. CDR3 size: 11 residues. The CDR3 DNA reads TGTGCCAGCACCGATCAGCAGCCCCAGCATTTT. This encodes CASTDQQPQHF.

This clone appeared a few times. The chain couples TRBV7-2 to TRBJ1-2, with D perhaps matching TRBD1 (5 bases). V was clipped by 0 bases and J by 5 bases, with 7 bases between them. The germline V gene has CDR1 SGHTA and CDR2 FQGNSA. The length of the CDR3 is 13 residues. Written as DNA, the CDR3 is TGTGCCAGCAGCTTAGCGGGGGGGTATGGCTACACCTTC. It translates to CASSLAGGYGYTF.

The chain uses TRBV6-6 and TRBJ1-5; TRBD1 agrees at 7 bases. J gave up 7 bases and V 3 bases, and 6 bases lay outside the gene matches. The CDR3 extends over 14 amino acids. Germline V lookup: CDR1 MNHNY, CDR2 SVGAGI (reference sequence). The CDR3 reads CASSYYRGGQPQHF. The CDR3 coding sequence is TGTGCCAGCAGTTATTACAGGGGTGGCCAGCCCCAGCATTTT.

This chain joins TRBV10-3 and TRBJ2-3; D might be TRBD2 (6 bases). Germline V gene lookup returns CDR1 ENHRY and CDR2 SYGVKD. The CDR3 extends over 13 amino acids. V lost 6 bases to trimming and J lost 7 bases, with 14 bases between them. CDR3 nucleotide sequence: TGTGCCATCAGCCGGGAGTTACGAAATACGCAGTATTTT. Translating it yields CAISRELRNTQYF.

J is TRBJ1-1 and V is TRBV5-5; a weak D match, TRBD1 (6 bases). The CDR3 consists of 14 residues. In germline, CDR1 is SGHKS, CDR2 YYEKEE (reference sequence). Deletions cut 3 bases from V and 4 bases from J, with 13 bases between. CDR3 loop: CASSSGQYVTEAFF. The CDR3 DNA is TGTGCCAGCAGCTCTGGACAGTACGTCACTGAAGCTTTCTTT.

The rearrangement uses TRBV4-2 and TRBJ1-2; TRBD1 agrees at 7 bases. V lost 0 bases to trimming and J lost 7 bases; unmatched junction nucleotides: 11. Germline loops: CDR1 LGHNA, CDR2 YNFKEQ. CDR3 length: 16 amino acids. In DNA form, the CDR3 reads TGTGCCAGCAGCCAAGACCGGGACAGCAAAGGGATTGGCTACACCTTC. Protein: CASSQDRDSKGIGYTF.

The chain links TRBV2 to TRBJ1-5, with 7 bases fitting TRBD1. V gave up 5 bases and J gave up 4 bases; unmatched junction bases: 8. CDR1 and CDR2 from the germline V gene are SNHLY and FYNNEI. The CDR3 loop spans 15 amino acids. CDR3 sequence reads: CASSRSGTDNQPQHF. The CDR3 coding sequence is TGTGCCAGCAGTAGATCCGGGACAGATAATCAGCCCCAGCATTTT.

The chain employs TRBV9 and TRBJ1-6; no firm D call. The germline gives CDR1 SGDLS, CDR2 YYNGEE. The CDR3 loop spans 13 amino acids. Trimming shortened V by 7 bases and J by 8 bases, and 13 bases separated the two germline ends. CDR3 region: CASSVYEDSPLHF. The CDR3 nucleotides are TGTGCCAGCTCTGTTTATGAGGATTCACCCCTCCACTTT.

The V and J genes are TRBV27 and TRBJ2-5, with 12 bases fitting TRBD1. CDR1 is MNHEY and CDR2 is SMNVEV in the germline V gene (reference sequence). Germline trimming cut 5 bases from V and 4 bases from J; bases unmatched to any gene: 2. This CDR3 has 14 residues. The CDR3 nucleotides are TGTGCCAGCAGTAGGGACAGGGGGCGAGAGACCCAGTACTTC. The encoded protein is CASSRDRGRETQYF.

The chain couples TRBV2 to TRBJ2-5, with 7 bases fitting TRBD1. Germline V gives CDR1 SNHLY, CDR2 FYNNEI. The CDR3 spans 17 residues. The trim removed 4 bases at V and 3 bases at J, leaving 14 bases unmatched. This CDR3 reads CASSVSDREGSKETQYF. CDR3 sequence (DNA): TGTGCCAGCAGTGTCAGCGACAGGGAAGGAAGTAAAGAGACCCAGTACTTC. Supplemented by reference TRBV2 and TRBJ2-5, the full variable domain reads EPEVTQTPSHQVTQMGQEVILRCVPISNHLYFYWYRQILGQKVEFLVSFYNNEISEKSEIFDDQFSVERPDGSNFTLKIRSTKLEDSAMYFCASSVSDREGSKETQYFGPGTRLLVL.

The chain links TRBV6-4 to TRBJ1-1; no firm D call. Looked up from germline, CDR1 is MRHNA and CDR2 is SNTAGT. With 3 bases removed from V and 0 bases from J, the gap between germline ends came to 5 bases. This CDR3 region has 13 residues. CDR3 sequence reads: CASSEEVNTEAFF. The CDR3 nucleotides are TGTGCCAGCAGTGAGGAGGTGAACACTGAAGCTTTCTTT.

The J gene is TRBJ2-7, the V gene TRBV5-1; 9 nucleotides match TRBD2. V shed 1 base and J 2 bases; nucleotides not matched to a gene: 10. CDR1 is SGHRS and CDR2 is YFSETQ in the germline V gene. The CDR3 spans 17 residues. The chain's CDR3 is CASSLSLAAGGTYEQYF. In DNA, the CDR3 is TGCGCCAGCAGCTTGAGTCTTGCAGCGGGGGGCACCTACGAGCAGTACTTC.

This chain joins TRBV5-1 and TRBJ2-4; TRBD2 aligns across 12 bases. Per germline, CDR1 SGHRS and CDR2 YFSETQ. This CDR3 contains 15 residues. V dropped 4 bases and J dropped 6; count of bases not matched to a gene: 5. CDR3 residues: CASSRLAGAVNIQYF. The CDR3 region has the DNA TGCGCCAGCAGCAGACTAGCGGGAGCGGTAAACATTCAGTACTTC.

Comments on this clone: The sample holds other DNA sequences that translate to the same CDR3. This rearrangement joins TRBV18 to TRBJ1-5; 9 nucleotides agree with TRBD1. CDR1 is KGHSH, CDR2 LQKENI, per germline. CDR3 size: 15 residues. V was clipped by 3 bases and J by 4 bases; unmatched bases: 4. This chain's CDR3 is CASSPQGQGNQPQHF. DNA of the CDR3: TGTGCCAGCTCACCCCAGGGACAGGGAAATCAGCCCCAGCATTTT.

J is TRBJ2-2 and V is TRBV9; D unresolved. With 2 bases removed from V and 8 bases from J, the gap between germline ends came to 16 bases. From germline, CDR1 is SGDLS and CDR2 YYNGEE. This CDR3 has 15 amino acids. The CDR3 DNA sequence: TGTGCCAGCAGCGTGTTAGGCGACCGAGGAGGGGAGCTGTTTTTT. Translation gives CASSVLGDRGGELFF.

This clone occurred once. This chain connects TRBV27 to TRBJ2-1, with a possible D match to TRBD2 (5 bases). The germline V gene encodes CDR1 MNHEY and CDR2 SMNVEV (reference sequence). Deletions cut 5 bases from V and 6 bases from J, with 14 bases between. CDR3 length equals 14 residues. CDR3 bases: TGTGCCAGCAGTAGACGGGGTTGGTTCAATGAGCAGTTCTTC. This codes for CASSRRGWFNEQFF.